This T cell receptor beta chain is drawn from a study of neoadjuvant anti-PD-1 for oral cavity cancer. Specified time point: after neoadjuvant nivolumab, at surgical resection. Germline V gene sequence: CDR1 SEHNR, CDR2 FQNEAQ (reference sequence). The CDR3 has 14 amino acids. Deletions cut 2 bases from V and 5 bases from J, with 12 bases between. Sequenced by immunoSEQ multiplex PCR; TCRdb stores in-frame clones only, minus some. This table has 55,000 to 80,000 clones, less than 90% appearing once. This specimen consisted of PBMCs, obtained after nivolumab (anti-PD-1) treatment. This receptor was obtained from a person aged 40 to 85 with oral cavity squamous cell carcinoma. J is TRBJ1-1 and V is TRBV7-9; TRBD1 is a possible D gene (5 bases). DNA of the CDR3: TGTGCCAGCAGCTTACAGCAGGGTTCAACTGAAGCTTTCTTT. It yields the protein CASSLQQGSTEAFF.